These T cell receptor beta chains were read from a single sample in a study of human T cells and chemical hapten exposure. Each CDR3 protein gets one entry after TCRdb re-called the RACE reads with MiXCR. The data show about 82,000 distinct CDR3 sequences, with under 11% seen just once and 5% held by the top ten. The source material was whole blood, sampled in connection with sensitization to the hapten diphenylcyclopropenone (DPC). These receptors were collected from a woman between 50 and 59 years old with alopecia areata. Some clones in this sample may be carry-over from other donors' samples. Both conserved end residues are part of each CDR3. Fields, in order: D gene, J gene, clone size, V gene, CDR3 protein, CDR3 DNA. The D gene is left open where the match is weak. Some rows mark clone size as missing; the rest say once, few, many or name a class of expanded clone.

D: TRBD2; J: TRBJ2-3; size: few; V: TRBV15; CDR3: CATSILGGGYTDTQYF; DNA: TGTGCCACCAGCATCCTGGGGGGGGGTTACACAGATACGCAGTATTTT
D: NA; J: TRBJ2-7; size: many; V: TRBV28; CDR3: CASSFFLFRGGRAGEQYF; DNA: TGTGCCAGCAGTTTTTTTTTGTTCCGAGGGGGTCGTGCTGGCGAGCAGTACTTC
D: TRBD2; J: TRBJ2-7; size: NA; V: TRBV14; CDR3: CASSQLTAGGPYEQYF; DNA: TGTGCCAGCAGCCAATTGACCGCGGGAGGACCGTACGAGCAGTACTTC
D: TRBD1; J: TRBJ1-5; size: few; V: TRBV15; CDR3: CATSRLDRGDQPQHF; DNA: TGTGCCACCAGCAGACTGGACAGGGGGGACCAGCCCCAGCATTTT
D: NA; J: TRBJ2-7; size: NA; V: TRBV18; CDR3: CASSRRSGSDSYEQYF; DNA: TGTGCCAGCTCACGGCGATCGGGTTCGGATTCCTACGAGCAGTACTTC
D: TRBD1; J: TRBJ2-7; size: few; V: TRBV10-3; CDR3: CAAGTGTNEQYF; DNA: TGTGCCGCGGGGACAGGGACCAACGAGCAGTACTTC
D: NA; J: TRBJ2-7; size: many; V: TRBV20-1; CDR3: CSAFQPVGGYSSYEQYF; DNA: TGCAGTGCCTTTCAACCCGTAGGGGGATACTCCTCCTACGAGCAGTACTTC
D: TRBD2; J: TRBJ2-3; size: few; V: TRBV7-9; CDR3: CASSLTSGFTDTQYF; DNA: TGTGCCAGCAGCTTGACTAGCGGGTTCACAGATACGCAGTATTTT
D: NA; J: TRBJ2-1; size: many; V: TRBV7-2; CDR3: CASSLDGTFYNEQFF; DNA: TGTGCCAGCAGCTTAGACGGTACCTTCTACAATGAGCAGTTCTTC
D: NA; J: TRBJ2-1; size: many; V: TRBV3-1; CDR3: CASSPSRGEEQFF; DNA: TGTGCCAGCAGCCCTAGTAGGGGAGAAGAGCAGTTCTTC
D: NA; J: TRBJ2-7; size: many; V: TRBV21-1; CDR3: CASSIPYEQYF; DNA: TGTGCCAGCAGCATACCTTACGAGCAGTACTTC
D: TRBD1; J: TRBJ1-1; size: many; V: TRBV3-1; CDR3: CASSARQGNEAFF; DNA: TGTGCCAGCAGCGCGCGACAGGGGAATGAAGCTTTCTTT
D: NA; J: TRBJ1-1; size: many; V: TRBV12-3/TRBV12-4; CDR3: CASSTTTFAEAFF; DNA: TGTGCCAGCAGCACGACAACCTTCGCTGAAGCTTTCTTT
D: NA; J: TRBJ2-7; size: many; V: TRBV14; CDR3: CASSQDKGKREGEQYF; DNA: TGTGCCAGCAGCCAAGATAAGGGTAAAAGGGAAGGAGAGCAGTACTTC
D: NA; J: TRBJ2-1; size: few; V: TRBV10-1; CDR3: CASSETKGDSARYNEQFF; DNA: TGCGCCAGCAGTGAAACAAAGGGGGATAGCGCACGCTACAATGAGCAGTTCTTC
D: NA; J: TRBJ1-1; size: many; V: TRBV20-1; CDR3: CSARDPISLGAFF; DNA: TGCAGTGCTAGAGACCCGATCAGCCTAGGAGCTTTCTTT
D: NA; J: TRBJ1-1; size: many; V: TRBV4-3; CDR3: CASSQVSENTEAFF; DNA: TGCGCCAGCAGCCAAGTTTCAGAGAACACTGAAGCTTTCTTT
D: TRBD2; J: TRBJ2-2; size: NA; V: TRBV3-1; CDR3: CASSLSSGRGTGELFF; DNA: TGTGCCAGCAGCCTGTCTAGCGGGAGGGGCACCGGGGAGCTGTTTTTT
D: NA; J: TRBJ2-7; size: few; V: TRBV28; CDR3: CASFNDRPYF; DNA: TGTGCCAGCTTTAACGACAGACCGTACTTC
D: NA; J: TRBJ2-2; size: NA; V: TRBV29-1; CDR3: CSVETTGFGDTGELFF; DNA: TGCAGCGTTGAAACGACAGGCTTCGGAGACACCGGGGAGCTGTTTTTT
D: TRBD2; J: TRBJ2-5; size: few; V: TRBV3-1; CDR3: CASSRSGGGETQYF; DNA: TGTGCCAGCAGCCGTTCGGGAGGGGGAGAGACCCAGTACTTC
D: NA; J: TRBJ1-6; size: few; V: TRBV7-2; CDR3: CASSFMNSPLHF; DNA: TGTGCCAGCAGCTTCATGAATTCACCCCTCCACTTT
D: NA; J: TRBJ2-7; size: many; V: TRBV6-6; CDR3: CASTPDFRTYEQYF; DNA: TGTGCCAGCACCCCCGACTTTCGGACTTACGAGCAGTACTTC
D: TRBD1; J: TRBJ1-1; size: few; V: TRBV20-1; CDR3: CSASQIRQGVANTEAFF; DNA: TGCAGTGCTAGTCAGATTCGACAGGGGGTGGCGAACACTGAAGCTTTCTTT